This is a list of T cell receptor beta chains from one sample in a study of blood T cell repertoires in COVID-19. This table comes from immunoSEQ multiplex PCR, and its TCRdb copy is limited to in-frame clones, with some not included. The sample holds some 300,000 clones, 65% to 90% seen once. The sequenced material came from PBMCs or T cells enriched from blood (not recorded which). All receptors derive from a man aged 25 to 45 who had recovered from COVID-19. Both conserved end residues are part of each CDR3. A D gene is named only where the DNA matches it firmly. Size values are once, few and many counts, or a class for expanded clones, and some rows have none.

d_call j_call v_call clone_size cdr3_aa cdr3_nt
- TRBJ1-3 TRBV18 - CASSPGGAAGNTIYF TGTGCCAGCTCACCAGGAGGGGCCGCTGGAAACACCATATATTTT
TRBD1 TRBJ2-7 TRBV5-1 - CASSGQGAYEQYF TGCGCCAGCAGCGGCCAGGGGGCGTATGAGCAGTACTTC
- TRBJ1-5 TRBV6-6 - CASSPDSYNQPQHF TGTGCCAGCAGTCCCGACAGTTACAATCAGCCCCAGCATTTT
- TRBJ1-2 TRBV5-1 - CASSLSQAGHGYTF TGCGCCAGCAGCTTATCACAGGCCGGTCATGGCTACACCTTC
- TRBJ2-7 TRBV27 - CASSLLAGIDEQYF TGTGCCAGCAGTTTACTAGCTGGGATCGACGAGCAGTACTTC
- TRBJ2-4 TRBV4-1 - CASSQVRSGVGYIQYF TGCGCCAGCAGCCAAGTTCGGTCGGGGGTCGGGTACATTCAGTACTTC
TRBD2 TRBJ2-5 TRBV6-5 - CASRGTTSGGETQYF TGTGCCAGCAGAGGCACGACTAGCGGGGGAGAGACCCAGTACTTC
TRBD1 TRBJ1-2 TRBV10-3 - CAINSGGPNYGYTF TGTGCCATCAATTCAGGGGGCCCTAACTATGGCTACACCTTC
- TRBJ1-2 TRBV18 few CASSQNRDSDAYTF TGTGCCAGCTCGCAAAACCGGGACTCCGACGCCTACACCTTC
- TRBJ2-3 TRBV28 - CASSFLGGRHTDTQYF TGTGCCAGCAGTTTTCTGGGGGGACGTCATACAGATACGCAGTATTTT
TRBD1 TRBJ2-7 TRBV12-3/TRBV12-4 few CASSLAGGGEQYF TGTGCCAGCAGTTTGGCAGGGGGTGGTGAGCAGTACTTC
TRBD1 TRBJ1-1 TRBV5-1 - CASSLVGTAEAFF TGCGCCAGCAGCTTGGTCGGGACAGCTGAAGCTTTCTTT
- TRBJ2-3 TRBV5-5 - CASSRLSISSTDTQYF TGTGCCAGCAGCCGTTTGAGCATTTCTAGCACAGATACGCAGTATTTT
- TRBJ2-4 TRBV6-1 - CASSEDDLRAEHEYLAKNIQYF TGTGCCAGCAGTGAAGACGACTTGCGGGCGGAGCATGAGTACCTAGCCAAAAACATTCAGTACTTC
- TRBJ1-4 TRBV28 - CASSSPRGRTNEKLFF TGTGCCAGCAGTTCCCCCAGGGGACGAACTAATGAAAAACTGTTTTTT
TRBD1 TRBJ2-2 TRBV5-1 once CASSLGGRTGDSPSTGELFF TGCGCCAGCAGCTTGGGTGGTAGGACAGGGGATTCGCCAAGCACCGGGGAGCTGTTTTTT
- TRBJ2-6 TRBV5-1 - CASSSRTVQSSGANVLTF TGCGCCAGCAGCTCCCGGACAGTGCAGAGCTCTGGGGCCAACGTCCTGACTTTC
TRBD1 TRBJ1-5 TRBV30 once CAWSEPGQYNQPQHF TGTGCCTGGAGCGAACCGGGACAGTACAATCAGCCCCAGCATTTT
- TRBJ1-2 TRBV9 - CASRADTYGYTF TGTGCCAGCAGAGCTGACACCTATGGCTACACCTTC
- TRBJ1-5 TRBV7-2 - CASSPAGEGKNQPQHF TGTGCCAGCAGCCCCGCGGGGGAGGGGAAGAATCAGCCCCAGCATTTT
TRBD1 TRBJ1-5 TRBV5-1 - CASSPGQKLGQPQHF TGCGCCAGCTCTCCGGGACAGAAGCTTGGTCAGCCCCAGCATTTT
- TRBJ1-4 TRBV12-3/TRBV12-4 - CASSLYNEKLFF TGTGCCAGCAGTCTCTATAATGAAAAACTGTTTTTT
- TRBJ1-2 TRBV5-1 once CASSPGGYGYTF TGCGCCAGCAGCCCCGGGGGCTATGGCTACACCTTC
- TRBJ1-2 TRBV10-3 - CAISEFEEPWNYGYTF TGTGCCATCAGTGAGTTCGAGGAGCCCTGGAACTATGGCTACACCTTC
- TRBJ1-2 TRBV20-1 - CSARLAGYTF TGCAGTGCTAGGTTAGCTGGCTACACCTTC
TRBD1 TRBJ1-3 TRBV4-1 - CASSQKRPQGTDPYSGNTIYF TGCGCCAGCAGCCAAAAACGACCCCAGGGGACAGATCCCTACTCTGGAAACACCATATATTTT
TRBD1 TRBJ1-2 TRBV27 - CASSWGTGTNYGYTF TGTGCCAGCAGTTGGGGGACAGGAACTAACTATGGCTACACCTTC
TRBD2 TRBJ2-5 TRBV5-1 - CASSPGLAGPQETQYF TGCGCCAGCAGCCCCGGACTAGCGGGCCCTCAAGAGACCCAGTACTTC